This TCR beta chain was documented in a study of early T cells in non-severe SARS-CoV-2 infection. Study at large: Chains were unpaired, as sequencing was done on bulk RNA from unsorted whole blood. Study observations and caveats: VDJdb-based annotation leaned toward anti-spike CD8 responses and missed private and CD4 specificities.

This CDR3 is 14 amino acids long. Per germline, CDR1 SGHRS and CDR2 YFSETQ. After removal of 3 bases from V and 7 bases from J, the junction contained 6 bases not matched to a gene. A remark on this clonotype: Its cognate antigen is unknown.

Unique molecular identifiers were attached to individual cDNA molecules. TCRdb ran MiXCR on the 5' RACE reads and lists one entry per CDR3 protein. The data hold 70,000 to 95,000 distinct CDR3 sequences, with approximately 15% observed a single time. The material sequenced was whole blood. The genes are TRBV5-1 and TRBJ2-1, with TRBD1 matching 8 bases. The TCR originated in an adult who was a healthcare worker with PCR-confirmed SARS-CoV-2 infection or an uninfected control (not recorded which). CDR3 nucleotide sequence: TGCGCCAGCAGCTCCGGGACAGGACAGAATGAGCAGTTCTTC. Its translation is CASSSGTGQNEQFF.